The 10 T cell receptor beta chains given below trace back to one sample, sequenced in a study of cytomegalovirus exposure and HLA in healthy donors. PCR used 60 Vbeta primers and 13 Jbeta primers. Data came from immunoSEQ multiplex PCR; TCRdb stores just in-frame clones and leaves some out. The sample lists fewer than 100,000 clones; around 77% were seen once. The sequenced sample was PBMCs. These receptors were collected from a man aged 40-55 years in good health and CMV-seronegative.

There are a few counts of this clone. The V call is TRBV19, the J call TRBJ2-1, with 9 nucleotides matching TRBD2. The V and J ends lost 3 bases and 9 bases, in that order; junction bases with no gene match: 12. Germline V gives CDR1 LNHDA, CDR2 SQIVND (reference sequence). This CDR3 comprises 16 residues. CDR3 sequence (DNA): TGTGCCAGTAGTATTTTTGCGGGAGGGCCAAGAGTTGAGCAGTTCTTC. Amino acids: CASSIFAGGPRVEQFF.

This chain links TRBV11-2 with TRBJ2-2; TRBD2 matches 9 bases. Germline CDR1 and CDR2: SGHAT and FQNNGV. Trimming at V came to 5 bases and at J to 6 bases, leaving 10 bases not matched to a gene. CDR3 length equals 16 residues. The CDR3 DNA reads as TGTGCCAGCAGCATAGGGTTGGGACTAGCTTCCGGGGAGCTGTTTTTT. Encoded protein: CASSIGLGLASGELFF.

This chain connects TRBV7-9 to TRBJ2-5; 9 nucleotides line up with TRBD1. Trimming took 1 base from V and 2 from J; bases not matched to a gene: 2. CDR1 is SEHNR and CDR2 is FQNEAQ in the germline V gene (reference sequence). CDR3 size: 15 residues. In DNA form, the CDR3 reads TGTGCCAGCAGCTTAGGGGGGACAGGGCAAGAGACCCAGTACTTC. It codes for CASSLGGTGQETQYF.

This rearrangement joins TRBV5-1 to TRBJ2-5; 10 bases align to TRBD2. CDR1 SGHRS and CDR2 YFSETQ come from the germline V gene. Trimming at V came to 4 bases and at J to 3 bases, leaving 12 bases not matched to a gene. The CDR3 has 17 amino acids. CDR3 DNA sequence: TGCGCCAGCAGCACCGGGCCTCTAGCGGGGGTAAAAGAGACCCAGTACTTC. Translation: CASSTGPLAGVKETQYF.

The chain couples TRBV11-2 to TRBJ2-6; 9 nucleotides match TRBD1. Looked up from germline, CDR1 is SGHAT and CDR2 is FQNNGV. The CDR3 is made up of 18 amino acids. J was trimmed by 1 base and V by 4 bases; bases with no gene match: 8. For the CDR3, the DNA is TGTGCCAGCAGCTCTAAGGGGACAGGGCATTCTGGGGCCAACGTCCTGACTTTC. Its protein is CASSSKGTGHSGANVLTF.

This sequence joins TRBV7-9 and TRBJ2-1, with 11 positions matching TRBD2. After removal of 2 bases from V and 4 bases from J, the junction contained 4 bases not matched to a gene. There are 16 residues in the CDR3. Per germline, CDR1 SEHNR and CDR2 FQNEAQ (reference sequence). DNA of the CDR3: TGTGCCAGCAGCTTAACGGGACTAGCGGCATACAATGAGCAGTTCTTC. It translates to CASSLTGLAAYNEQFF.

The gene calls are TRBV9 and TRBJ2-3, with TRBD1 matching over 9 bases. The CDR3 length is 15 residues. V lost 3 bases to trimming and J lost 3 bases; unmatched junction nucleotides: 5. Germline CDR1 is SGDLS and CDR2 is YYNGEE. The CDR3 DNA follows: TGTGCCAGCAGCGCCTGGGACAGGGTGACAGATACGCAGTATTTT. Translated, it gives CASSAWDRVTDTQYF.

DNA for the CDR3: TGTGCCAGCAGCAGACAGGGTTCTGGGGAGCTGTTTTTT. Translated: CASSRQGSGELFF. The V and J genes are TRBV7-9 and TRBJ2-2; 7 bases fit TRBD1. Germline V gene data show CDR1 as SEHNR and CDR2 as FQNEAQ (reference sequence). The CDR3 sequence is 13 residues long. V dropped 5 bases and J dropped 8; count of bases not matched to a gene: 5.

The chain recombines TRBV7-6 with TRBJ2-7, with TRBD1 matching 9 bases. Germline-derived CDR1 and CDR2 are SGHVS and FNYEAQ. J was trimmed by 4 bases and V by 7 bases; bases with no gene match: 11. CDR3 length equals 15 residues. The CDR3: CASINTKDRGYEQYF. CDR3 DNA sequence: TGTGCCAGCATCAACACTAAAGACAGGGGGTACGAGCAGTACTTC.

In DNA form, the CDR3 reads TGTGCCAGCTCGACAGGGGTGAACACTGAAGCTTTCTTT. This gives the protein CASSTGVNTEAFF. The rearrangement links TRBV18 to TRBJ1-1, with 8 bases lining up with TRBD1. This CDR3 has 13 amino acids. Per the germline V gene, CDR1 is KGHSH and CDR2 is LQKENI. The junction had 0 bases not matched to a gene; V was cut back by 6 bases and J by 0 bases.